This entry lists 19 T cell receptor beta chains sequenced from one sample in a study of T-cell reconstitution after alpha-beta-depleted transplantation in children. Unique molecular identifiers were incorporated into the prepared TCRbeta library. TCRdb itself ran the PCR reads through MiXCR, one entry per CDR3 protein. The sample gives fewer than 550,000 distinct CDR3 sequences, roughly 10% of which show up once; 14% is in the top ten. The input for sequencing was PBMCs, mostly from graft donor cells, taken 180 days after TCRalphabeta/CD19-depleted stem cell transplant. The receptor set was obtained from a female patient between 2 and 15 years old who had a stem cell transplant for aplastic anemia, so the T cells may come from the graft donor.

This clonotype was seen more than once but under ten times. This chain links TRBV20-1 with TRBJ1-2; 9 bases line up with TRBD1. The CDR3 sequence is 13 residues long. In germline, CDR1 is DFQATT, CDR2 SNEGSKA (reference sequence). The junction had 5 bases not matched to a gene; V was cut back by 3 bases and J by 6 bases. This chain's CDR3 is CSARNRGRDGYTF. CDR3 coding DNA: TGCAGTGCTAGGAACAGGGGGCGCGATGGCTACACCTTC.

This clonotype was recorded a few times. V and J are TRBV12-3 or TRBV12-4 and TRBJ2-5, with TRBD1 identical over 10 bases. CDR3 length: 14 amino acids. Losses at the gene ends were 7 bases for V and 4 bases for J; bases not matched to a gene: 6. CDR3 sequence (DNA): TGTGCCAGCAAGACAGGGGGCCTAGTAGAGACCCAGTACTTC. Its translation: CASKTGGLVETQYF.

Only a few counts were recorded for this clonotype. V gene TRBV12-3 or TRBV12-4 combines with J gene TRBJ1-5, with D hard to call. With 3 bases removed from V and 1 base from J, the gap between germline ends came to 10 bases. The CDR3 consists of 15 residues. CDR3 nucleotides: TGTGCCAGCAGTTTTTCGGCCGAAAGCAATCAGCCCCAGCATTTT. This encodes CASSFSAESNQPQHF.

The chain is built from TRBV5-1 and TRBJ2-7; 8 nucleotides line up with TRBD2. The ends lost 2 bases at V and 2 bases at J; junction bases unmatched: 9. The CDR3 is 16 amino acids. CDR1 is SGHRS and CDR2 is YFSETQ in the germline V gene. The DNA of the CDR3 is TGCGCCAGCAGCTTACCTAGCCGGGAGGGAGCCTACGAGCAGTACTTC. The encoded protein is CASSLPSREGAYEQYF.

The rearrangement joins TRBV6-1 to TRBJ1-5, with 9 positions matching TRBD1. The germline V gene has CDR1 MNHNS and CDR2 SASEGT. Trimming cost V 5 bases and J 2 bases; bases outside gene matches: 10. The CDR3 spans 17 residues. The CDR3 is CASSPTGGTYGNQPQHF. CDR3 coding DNA: TGTGCCAGCAGTCCGACAGGGGGGACTTATGGCAATCAGCCCCAGCATTTT.

The chain has TRBV10-3 and TRBJ1-5; weak D call: TRBD1 (6 bases). Germline-derived CDR1 and CDR2 are ENHRY and SYGVKD. The CDR3 loop spans 16 amino acids. Trimming stripped 0 bases from V and 3 bases from J, with 12 bases between. CDR3 DNA: TGTGCCATCAGTGAGTCGAGGGGGGGCTACAATCAGCCCCAGCATTTT. Translating it yields CAISESRGGYNQPQHF.

This clonotype was recorded a few times. The chain links TRBV27 to TRBJ1-2; a weak D match, TRBD1 (6 bases). Trimming stripped 0 bases from V and 3 bases from J, with 14 bases between. CDR1 MNHEY and CDR2 SMNVEV come from the germline V gene (reference sequence). This CDR3 region has 16 residues. The CDR3 nucleotides read TGTGCCAGCAGTTTATCGAGGCAGGGGCGCCACTATGGCTACACCTTC. It encodes CASSLSRQGRHYGYTF.

This chain's CDR3 is CASVGRTSSYNEQFF. DNA for the CDR3: TGTGCCAGCGTCGGGCGGACGAGCTCCTACAATGAGCAGTTCTTC. The chain combines TRBV6-1 with TRBJ2-1, with D uncertain. This CDR3 spans 15 amino acids. With 8 bases removed from V and 0 bases from J, the gap between germline ends came to 14 bases. Germline CDR1 and CDR2: MNHNS and SASEGT.

This clonotype was recorded a few times. V and J are TRBV7-6 and TRBJ2-2, with 7 bases fitting TRBD2. This CDR3 is 15 amino acids long. V was clipped by 7 bases and J by 2 bases; unmatched bases: 7. Germline CDR1 SGHVS, CDR2 FNYEAQ. The CDR3 DNA follows: TGTGCCAGCACCTCCTGGGGGGGAAACACCGGGGAGCTGTTTTTT. It codes for CASTSWGGNTGELFF.

This clonotype came up a few times. This chain links TRBV7-9 with TRBJ1-1; D is uncertain. Between the trimmed V and J ends, which lost 2 bases and 3 bases, there was a span of 7 bases. The CDR3 loop spans 13 amino acids. The germline V gene encodes CDR1 SEHNR and CDR2 FQNEAQ (reference sequence). Here the CDR3 DNA reads TGTGCCAGCAGCTTATACAGCTACACTGAAGCTTTCTTT. This translates into CASSLYSYTEAFF.

The sample holds a few counts of this clonotype. One junction end disagrees with the germline gene, perhaps due to a read error. The CDR3 DNA follows: TGTGCCAGTAGCTTCGCTCGGGGGGAGCTGTTTTTT. Its translation: CASSFARGELFF. The chain is built from TRBV7-9 and TRBJ2-2; no clear D. CDR1 SEHNR and CDR2 FQNEAQ come from the germline V gene (reference sequence). The CDR3 contains 12 residues.

At least ten counts were recorded for this clonotype. The chain has TRBV6-5 and TRBJ1-3; D might be TRBD1 (5 bases). The V end was cut by 2 bases, the J end by 0 bases, with 14 bases between. CDR1 and CDR2 from the germline V gene are MNHEY and SVGAGI. CDR3 length equals 17 residues. CDR3 bases: TGTGCCAGCAGTTACGTTGCAGGGCCGATCTCTGGAAACACCATATATTTT. This translates into CASSYVAGPISGNTIYF.

V and J are TRBV5-1 and TRBJ2-4, with D perhaps matching TRBD1 (5 bases). Trimming removed 0 bases at V and 6 bases at J, with 10 bases between. There are 14 residues in the CDR3. CDR1 is SGHRS, CDR2 YFSETQ, per germline. The CDR3 DNA is TGCGCCAGCAGCTTGGAAGGGGTCGCAAACATTCAGTACTTC. This translates into CASSLEGVANIQYF.

The chain combines TRBV6-2 or TRBV6-3 with TRBJ1-4; D not resolved. The CDR3 is 16 amino acids. From germline, CDR1 is MNHEY and CDR2 SVGEGT. The germline V and J ends were trimmed by 0 bases and 0 bases, with 8 bases remaining between them. CDR3 in DNA: TGTGCCAGCAGTTACTCGTTAACAACAACTAATGAAAAACTGTTTTTT. Amino acid sequence: CASSYSLTTTNEKLFF.

V is TRBV5-1 and J is TRBJ1-1; D may be TRBD1 (5 bases). V was shortened by 2 bases and J by 4 bases, with 15 bases between the two germline ends. The germline gives CDR1 SGHRS, CDR2 YFSETQ. CDR3 length: 15 amino acids. The DNA of the CDR3 is TGCGCCAGCAGCTTATACACCAGTAGGGGCACTGAAGCTTTCTTT. Translating it yields CASSLYTSRGTEAFF.

As for this clonotype: A junction boundary mismatches the germline segment, possibly from a read error. The chain uses TRBV5-5 and TRBJ2-2, with D perhaps TRBD1 or TRBD2 (5 bases each). CDR1 is SGHKS and CDR2 is YYEKEE in the germline V gene (reference sequence). CDR3 length: 13 residues. CDR3 coding DNA: TGTGCCAGCAGCCTAGGGGTCACCGGGGACCTGTTTTTT. This codes for CASSLGVTGDLFF.

This clonotype was detected a few times. The gene calls are TRBV5-1 and TRBJ2-5, with 9 bases that match TRBD1. V shed 4 bases and J 5 bases; nucleotides not matched to a gene: 12. The CDR3 spans 16 residues. Looked up from germline, CDR1 is SGHRS and CDR2 is YFSETQ. The CDR3: CASSTLPTGTGETQYF. The CDR3 DNA is TGCGCCAGCAGCACTCTCCCGACAGGGACAGGGGAGACCCAGTACTTC.

The chain recombines TRBV3-1 with TRBJ1-4; D is uncertain. Germline V gene lookup returns CDR1 LGHDT and CDR2 YNNKEL (reference sequence). Trimming pared 3 bases from V and 8 bases from J, leaving 7 bases between. This CDR3 is 12 amino acids long. CDR3 protein: CASSHQPEKLFF. Written as DNA, the CDR3 is TGTGCCAGCAGCCACCAACCGGAAAAACTGTTTTTT.

This clonotype was detected ten times or more. This chain joins TRBV28 and TRBJ1-4; possible D gene TRBD1, 6 bases. V was shortened by 1 base and J by 9 bases, with 12 bases between the two germline ends. Germline CDR1 is MDHEN and CDR2 is SYDVKM. The CDR3 is 14 amino acids. CDR3 protein: CASSLSGGAQKLFF. CDR3 DNA: TGTGCCAGCAGTTTATCCGGGGGCGCTCAAAAACTGTTTTTT.